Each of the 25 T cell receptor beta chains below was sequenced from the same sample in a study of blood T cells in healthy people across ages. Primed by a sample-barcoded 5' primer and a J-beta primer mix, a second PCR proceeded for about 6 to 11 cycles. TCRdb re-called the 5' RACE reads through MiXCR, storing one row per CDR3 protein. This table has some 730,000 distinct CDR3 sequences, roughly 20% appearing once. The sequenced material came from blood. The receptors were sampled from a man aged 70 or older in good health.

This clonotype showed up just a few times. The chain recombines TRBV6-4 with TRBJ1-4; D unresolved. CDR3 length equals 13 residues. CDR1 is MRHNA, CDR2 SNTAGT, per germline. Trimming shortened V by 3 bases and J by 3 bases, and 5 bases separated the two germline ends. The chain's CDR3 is CASSEQSNEKLFF. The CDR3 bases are TGTGCCAGCAGTGAACAGTCTAATGAAAAACTGTTTTTT.

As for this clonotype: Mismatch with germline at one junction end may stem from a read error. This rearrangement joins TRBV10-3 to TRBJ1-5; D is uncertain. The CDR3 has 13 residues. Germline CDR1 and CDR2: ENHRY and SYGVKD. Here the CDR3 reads CATRVNENQPQHF. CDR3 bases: TGTGCCACGAGGGTAAACGAGAATCAACCCCAGCATTTT.

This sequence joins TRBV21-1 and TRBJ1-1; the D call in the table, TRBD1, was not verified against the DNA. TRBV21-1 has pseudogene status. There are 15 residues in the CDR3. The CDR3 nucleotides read TGTGCCAGCAGCCGGGCGGGGGTGACCAACGGTGAAGCTTTCTTT. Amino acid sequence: CASSRAGVTNGEAFF.

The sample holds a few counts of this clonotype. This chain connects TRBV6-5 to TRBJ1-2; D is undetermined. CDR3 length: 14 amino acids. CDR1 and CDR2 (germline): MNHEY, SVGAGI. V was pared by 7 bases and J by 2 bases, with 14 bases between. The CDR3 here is CASIPSGRNYGYTF. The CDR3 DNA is TGTGCCAGCATACCCTCTGGCAGGAACTATGGCTACACCTTC.

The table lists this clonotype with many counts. CDR3 in amino acids: CASSLGVGGYTF. For the CDR3, the DNA is TGTGCCAGCAGTTTAGGAGTGGGCGGCTACACCTTC. The chain is built from TRBV12-3 or TRBV12-4 and TRBJ1-2; D is uncertain. Trimming cost V 1 base and J 8 bases, with 8 bases left between them. The CDR3 has 12 residues.

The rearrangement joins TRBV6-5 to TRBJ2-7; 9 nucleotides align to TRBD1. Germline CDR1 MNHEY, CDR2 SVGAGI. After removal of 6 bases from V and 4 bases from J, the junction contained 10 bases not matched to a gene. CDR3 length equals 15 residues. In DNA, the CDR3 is TGTGCCAGCAGAAGAACCGGGACAGGGAGGTACGAGCAGTACTTC. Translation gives CASRRTGTGRYEQYF.

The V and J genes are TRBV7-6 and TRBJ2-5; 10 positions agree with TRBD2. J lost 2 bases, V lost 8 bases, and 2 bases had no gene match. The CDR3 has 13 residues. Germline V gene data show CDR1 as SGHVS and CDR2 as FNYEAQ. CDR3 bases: TGTGCCAGCCAGCGGGGGGGACAAGAGACCCAGTACTTC. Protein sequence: CASQRGGQETQYF.

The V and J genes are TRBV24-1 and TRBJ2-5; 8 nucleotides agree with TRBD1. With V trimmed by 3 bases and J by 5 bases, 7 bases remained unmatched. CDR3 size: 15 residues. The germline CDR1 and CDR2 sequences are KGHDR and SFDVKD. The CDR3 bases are TGTGCCACCAGTGATATCGACAGGGGTCCGGAGACCCAGTACTTC. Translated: CATSDIDRGPETQYF.

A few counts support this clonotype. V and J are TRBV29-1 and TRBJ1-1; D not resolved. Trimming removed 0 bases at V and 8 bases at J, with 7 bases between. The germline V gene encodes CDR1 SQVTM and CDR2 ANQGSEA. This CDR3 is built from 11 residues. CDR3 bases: TGCAGCGTTGAAGAGCCCCGGGAAGCTTTCTTT. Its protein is CSVEEPREAFF.

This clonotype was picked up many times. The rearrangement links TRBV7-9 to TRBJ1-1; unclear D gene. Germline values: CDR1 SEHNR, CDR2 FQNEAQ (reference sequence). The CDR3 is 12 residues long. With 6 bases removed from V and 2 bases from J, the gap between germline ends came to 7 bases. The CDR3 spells CASRSVNTEAFF. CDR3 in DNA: TGTGCCAGCAGGTCAGTTAACACTGAAGCTTTCTTT.

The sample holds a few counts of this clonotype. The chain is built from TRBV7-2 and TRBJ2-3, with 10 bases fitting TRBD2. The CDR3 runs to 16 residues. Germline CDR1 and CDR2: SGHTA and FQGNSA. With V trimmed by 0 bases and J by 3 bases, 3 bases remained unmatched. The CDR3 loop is CASSLAPSGSTDTQYF. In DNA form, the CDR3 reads TGTGCCAGCAGCTTAGCCCCTAGCGGGAGTACAGATACGCAGTATTTT.

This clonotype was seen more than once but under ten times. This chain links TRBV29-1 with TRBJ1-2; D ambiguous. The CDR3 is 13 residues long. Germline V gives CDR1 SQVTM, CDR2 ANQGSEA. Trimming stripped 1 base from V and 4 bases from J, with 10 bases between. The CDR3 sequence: CSVEATGTYGYTF. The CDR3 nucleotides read TGCAGCGTTGAAGCCACTGGCACCTATGGCTACACCTTC.

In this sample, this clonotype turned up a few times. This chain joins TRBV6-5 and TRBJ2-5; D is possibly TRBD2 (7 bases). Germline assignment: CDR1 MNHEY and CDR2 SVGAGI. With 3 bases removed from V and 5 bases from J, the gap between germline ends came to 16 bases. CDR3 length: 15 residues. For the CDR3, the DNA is TGTGCCAGCAGTTATACCGGGGGGCCCAGGGAGACCCAGTACTTC. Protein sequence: CASSYTGGPRETQYF.

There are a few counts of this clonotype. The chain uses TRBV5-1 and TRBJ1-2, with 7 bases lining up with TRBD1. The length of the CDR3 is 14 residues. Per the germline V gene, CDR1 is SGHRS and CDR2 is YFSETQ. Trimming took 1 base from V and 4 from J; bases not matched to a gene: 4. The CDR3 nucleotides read TGCGCCAGCAGCTTGACAGGGGATTCCTATGGCTACACCTTC. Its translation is CASSLTGDSYGYTF.

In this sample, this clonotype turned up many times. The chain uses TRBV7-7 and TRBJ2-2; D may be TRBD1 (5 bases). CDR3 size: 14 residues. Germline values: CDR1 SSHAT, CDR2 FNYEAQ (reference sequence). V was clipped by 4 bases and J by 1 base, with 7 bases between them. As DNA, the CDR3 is TGTGCCAGCAGCTACACAGGGAACACCGGGGAGCTGTTTTTT. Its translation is CASSYTGNTGELFF.

The CDR3 DNA reads TGTGCCAGCAGCGTGGATTTGTTGAGGTGGGAGCAGTACTTC. This encodes CASSVDLLRWEQYF. This chain joins TRBV7-9 and TRBJ2-7; D gene uncertain. The CDR3 is made up of 14 amino acids. Trimming took off 5 bases at V and 7 bases at J, with 18 bases between the two ends. CDR1 and CDR2 from the germline V gene are SEHNR and FQNEAQ (reference sequence).

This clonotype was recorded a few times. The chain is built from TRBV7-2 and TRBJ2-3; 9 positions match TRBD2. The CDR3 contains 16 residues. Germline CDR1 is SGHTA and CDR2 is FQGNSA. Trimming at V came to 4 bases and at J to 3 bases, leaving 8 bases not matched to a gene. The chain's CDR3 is CASSSRGSGRTDTQYF. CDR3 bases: TGTGCCAGCAGCTCCCGGGGTAGCGGGAGAACAGATACGCAGTATTTT.

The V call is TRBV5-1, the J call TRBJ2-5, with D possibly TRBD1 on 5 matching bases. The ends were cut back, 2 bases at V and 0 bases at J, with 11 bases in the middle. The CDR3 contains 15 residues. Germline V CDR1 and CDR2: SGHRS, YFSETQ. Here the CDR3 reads CASSFATRDQETQYF. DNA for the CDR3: TGCGCCAGCAGCTTTGCCACCAGGGACCAAGAGACCCAGTACTTC.

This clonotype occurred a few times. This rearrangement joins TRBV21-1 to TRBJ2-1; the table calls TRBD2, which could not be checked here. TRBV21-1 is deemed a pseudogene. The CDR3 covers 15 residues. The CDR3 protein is CASSHPSGKIHEQFF. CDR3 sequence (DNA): TGTGCCAGCAGCCATCCTAGCGGGAAGATTCATGAGCAGTTCTTC.

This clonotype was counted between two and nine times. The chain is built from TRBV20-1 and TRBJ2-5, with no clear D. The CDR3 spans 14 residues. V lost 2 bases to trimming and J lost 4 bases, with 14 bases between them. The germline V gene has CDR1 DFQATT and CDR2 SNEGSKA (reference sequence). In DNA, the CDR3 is TGCAGTGCTAGAAATTTAAAGGAGCGAGAGACCCAGTACTTC. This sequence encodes CSARNLKERETQYF.

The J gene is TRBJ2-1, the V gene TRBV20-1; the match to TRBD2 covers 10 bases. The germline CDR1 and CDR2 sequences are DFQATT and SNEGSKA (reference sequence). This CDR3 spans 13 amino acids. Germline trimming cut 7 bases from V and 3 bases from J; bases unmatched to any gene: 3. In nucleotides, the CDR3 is TGCAGTGTAGCGGGGGGATACTACAATGAGCAGTTCTTC. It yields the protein CSVAGGYYNEQFF.

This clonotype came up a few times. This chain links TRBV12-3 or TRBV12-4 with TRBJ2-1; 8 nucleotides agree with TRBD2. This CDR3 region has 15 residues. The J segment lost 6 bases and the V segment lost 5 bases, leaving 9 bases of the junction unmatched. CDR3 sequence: CASSLNPGTSNEQFF. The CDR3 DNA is TGTGCCAGCAGTCTCAACCCCGGGACTAGCAATGAGCAGTTCTTC.

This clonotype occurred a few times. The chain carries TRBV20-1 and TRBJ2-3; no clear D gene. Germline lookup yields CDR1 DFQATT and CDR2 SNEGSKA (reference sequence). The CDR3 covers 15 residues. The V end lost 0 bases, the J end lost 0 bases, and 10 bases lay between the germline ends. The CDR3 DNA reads TGCAGTGCTAGAGACTCCCAATTTAGCACAGATACGCAGTATTTT. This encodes CSARDSQFSTDTQYF.

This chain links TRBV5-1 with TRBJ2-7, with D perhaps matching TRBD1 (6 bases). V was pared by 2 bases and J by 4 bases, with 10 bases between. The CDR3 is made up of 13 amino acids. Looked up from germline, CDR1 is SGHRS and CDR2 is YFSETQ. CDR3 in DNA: TGCGCCAGCAGCTTAAGGGACAAATACGAGCAGTACTTC. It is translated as CASSLRDKYEQYF.

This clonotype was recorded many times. The CDR3 DNA reads TGCGCCAGCAGCTTACGAGGGGGCGAGGAGACCCAGTACTTC. It is translated as CASSLRGGEETQYF. The chain couples TRBV5-1 to TRBJ2-5; 7 nucleotides line up with TRBD1. The germline V gene encodes CDR1 SGHRS and CDR2 YFSETQ. The CDR3 loop spans 14 amino acids. The V segment lost 2 bases and the J segment 5 bases; nucleotides outside the gene matches: 6.